The 5 T cell receptor beta chains reported below all come from one sample, sequenced in a study of blood T cell repertoires in COVID-19. Only in-frame clones appear in the TCRdb table, and some are missing; sequencing was by immunoSEQ multiplex PCR. This table holds tens of thousands of clones, 80% to 90% found once. Sequencing input: peripheral blood. The receptors were gathered from a man in his thirties or forties with acute or convalescent COVID-19.

The chain combines TRBV7-3 with TRBJ2-1, with 10 bases identical to TRBD2. With V trimmed by 4 bases and J by 13 bases, 13 bases remained unmatched. The CDR3 is 15 amino acids. Looked up from germline, CDR1 is SGHTA and CDR2 is FQGTGA. CDR3 bases: TGTGCCAGCAGCTCCTCGGGGAGCGGGAGGGCCTTACAGTTCTTC. The encoded protein is CASSSSGSGRALQFF.

The chain links TRBV5-1 to TRBJ2-5; D may be TRBD2 (5 bases). Germline CDR1 SGHRS, CDR2 YFSETQ. The V gene lost 0 bases and the J gene lost 1 base, with 10 bases spanning the gap. The CDR3 has 15 amino acids. CDR3 nucleotide sequence: TGCGCCAGCAGCTTGGCCGGGAACTTCCAAGAGACCCAGTACTTC. Protein sequence: CASSLAGNFQETQYF.

This chain links TRBV27 with TRBJ2-3; 11 bases are shared with TRBD1. The CDR3 sequence is 18 residues long. CDR1 and CDR2 from the germline V gene are MNHEY and SMNVEV (reference sequence). V lost 1 base and J lost 5; bases outside the gene matches: 11. Here the CDR3 reads CASSLFPPGQGVVDTQYF. The CDR3 DNA sequence: TGTGCCAGCAGTTTATTCCCTCCGGGACAGGGGGTTGTAGATACGCAGTATTTT.

DNA for the CDR3: TGTGCCAGCAGCTCCGGAGGGACAGTCCGTTACGAGCAGTACTTC. Its protein product is CASSSGGTVRYEQYF. This sequence joins TRBV5-4 and TRBJ2-7; perhaps TRBD1 as D (7 bases). The ends were cut back, 3 bases at V and 4 bases at J, with 17 bases in the middle. CDR1 SGHNT and CDR2 YYREEE come from the germline V gene (reference sequence). The CDR3 is made up of 15 amino acids.

The V and J genes are TRBV5-5 and TRBJ1-5; a possible D gene is TRBD1 (6 bases). CDR1 and CDR2 from the germline V gene are SGHKS and YYEKEE (reference sequence). The V gene lost 0 bases and the J gene lost 9 bases, with 16 bases spanning the gap. The CDR3 totals 15 residues. CDR3 sequence reads: CASSLAGTPRPPQHF. CDR3 sequence (DNA): TGTGCCAGCAGCTTGGCGGGGACACCTCGGCCGCCCCAGCATTTT.